Below, 15 T cell receptor beta chains from the same sample are listed, as sequenced in a study of OX40 agonist ivuxolimab in advanced cancers. Measured with immunoSEQ multiplex PCR; TCRdb has only the in-frame clones, and not every one. Among fewer than 65,000 clones listed, approximately 90% were seen once. Material: CD4+ or CD8+ T cells sorted from blood, obtained in a trial of the OX40 agonist ivuxolimab. The source of these receptors is an adult with an advanced solid tumor such as melanoma, head and neck, liver or kidney cancer.

The chain combines TRBV9 with TRBJ1-1; D is uncertain. The V gene's germline CDR1 is SGDLS and CDR2 YYNGEE. The V gene lost 0 bases and the J gene lost 5 bases, with 14 bases spanning the gap. The CDR3 contains 15 residues. In nucleotides, the CDR3 is TGTGCCAGCAGCGTAGAAATTGAAAAGGGAACTGAAGCTTTCTTT. Translating gives CASSVEIEKGTEAFF.

This clone came up once. The chain links TRBV2 to TRBJ2-3, with D maybe TRBD2 (5 bases). Germline assignment: CDR1 SNHLY and CDR2 FYNNEI. With 9 bases removed from V and 2 bases from J, the gap between germline ends came to 15 bases. This CDR3 has 14 amino acids. CDR3: CASVLGSATDTQYF. CDR3 nucleotide sequence: TGTGCCAGTGTCCTTGGGAGCGCCACAGATACGCAGTATTTT.

The rearrangement joins TRBV6-6 to TRBJ2-1; 8 bases map to TRBD1. CDR1 is MNHNY and CDR2 is SVGAGI in the germline V gene (reference sequence). With V trimmed by 6 bases and J by 0 bases, 4 bases remained unmatched. CDR3 size: 15 residues. CDR3 in DNA: TGTGCCAGCAGCCCGACAGGGGTCTCCTACAATGAGCAGTTCTTC. Protein sequence: CASSPTGVSYNEQFF.

V usage is TRBV30 and J usage is TRBJ1-2; D is undetermined. The CDR3 sequence is 13 residues long. CDR1 and CDR2 (germline): GTSNPN, SVGIG (reference sequence). Trimming stripped 1 base from V and 6 bases from J, with 12 bases between. The CDR3 region has the DNA TGTGCCTGGAGTGCTTCTACATACGATGGCTACACCTTC. The encoded protein is CAWSASTYDGYTF.

The table lists this clone with a few counts. The CDR3 bases are TGCGCCAGCAGCCAAGATACGGGGGGAAGCAATCAGCCCCAGCATTTT. Translating gives CASSQDTGGSNQPQHF. This chain links TRBV4-1 with TRBJ1-5; D perhaps matches TRBD1 (5 bases). CDR3 length equals 16 residues. The germline V gene encodes CDR1 MGHRA and CDR2 YSYEKL. The V end was cut by 0 bases, the J end by 1 base, with 10 bases between.

The chain has TRBV6-5 and TRBJ2-1; 11 bases agree with TRBD1. This CDR3 region has 15 residues. Per the germline V gene, CDR1 is MNHEY and CDR2 is SVGAGI. Trimming took 5 bases from V and 5 from J; bases not matched to a gene: 5. CDR3 bases: TGTGCCAGCAGTCAAAGGGACAGGGGGGACAATGAGCAGTTCTTC. Its translation: CASSQRDRGDNEQFF.

J is TRBJ1-2 and V is TRBV5-1, with D unresolved. This CDR3 spans 13 amino acids. Trimming removed 0 bases at V and 7 bases at J, with 10 bases between. Germline V CDR1 and CDR2: SGHRS, YFSETQ. CDR3 protein: CASSLEPLGGYTF. The CDR3 nucleotides are TGCGCCAGCAGCTTGGAACCTTTGGGTGGCTACACCTTC.

The sample holds one count of this clone. The J gene is TRBJ1-2, the V gene TRBV5-1; D perhaps matches TRBD1 (6 bases). Trimming pared 4 bases from V and 1 base from J, leaving 17 bases between. CDR3 length: 16 residues. Per germline, CDR1 SGHRS and CDR2 YFSETQ. CDR3 coding DNA: TGCGCCAGCAGCCCCGGACAGCCCGCACTTAACTATGGCTACACCTTC. Its translation is CASSPGQPALNYGYTF. Combining the CDR3 with reference TRBV5-1 and TRBJ1-2 gives the whole variable domain KAGVTQTPRYLIKTRGQQVTLSCSPISGHRSVSWYQQTPGQGLQFLFEYFSETQRNKGNFPGRFSGRQFSNSRSEMNVSTLELGDSALYLCASSPGQPALNYGYTFGSGTRLTVV.

The CDR3 sequence is CASSSGLAGPDNEQFF. CDR3 DNA sequence: TGTGCCAGCAGTTCGGGACTAGCGGGACCAGACAATGAGCAGTTCTTC. The chain has TRBV27 and TRBJ2-1; 13 bases agree with TRBD2. The J segment lost 5 bases and the V segment lost 4 bases, leaving 5 bases of the junction unmatched. The CDR3 length is 16 residues. Looked up from germline, CDR1 is MNHEY and CDR2 is SMNVEV (reference sequence).

This sequence joins TRBV25-1 and TRBJ1-1; D perhaps matches TRBD1 (5 bases). From germline, CDR1 is MGHDK and CDR2 SYGVNS. The CDR3 spans 14 residues. Trimming shortened V by 5 bases and J by 1 base, and 11 bases separated the two germline ends. The CDR3 reads CASSKGTKNTEAFF. CDR3 sequence (DNA): TGTGCCAGCAGTAAGGGGACGAAGAACACTGAAGCTTTCTTT.

This clone has only one observation. DNA for the CDR3: TGTGCCAGCACCCGCGGGGGGGGCGTTCCCTATGGCTACACCTTC. Amino acid sequence: CASTRGGGVPYGYTF. V gene TRBV4-2 combines with J gene TRBJ1-2; D might be TRBD1 (6 bases). V was clipped by 7 bases and J by 4 bases, with 19 bases between them. The germline V gene encodes CDR1 LGHNA and CDR2 YNFKEQ. The CDR3 totals 15 residues.

This clone was recorded only once. The chain combines TRBV7-2 with TRBJ1-1, with 7 nucleotides matching TRBD1. The CDR3 sequence is 14 residues long. The germline V gene encodes CDR1 SGHTA and CDR2 FQGNSA. J was trimmed by 2 bases and V by 6 bases; bases with no gene match: 6. CDR3 nucleotides: TGTGCCAGCAGAGCCGGGACAGCCAACACTGAAGCTTTCTTT. As protein: CASRAGTANTEAFF.

The chain recombines TRBV25-1 with TRBJ2-7; 8 nucleotides line up with TRBD1. Unmatched junction bases numbered 12, after V lost 6 bases and J lost 2 bases. Germline loops: CDR1 MGHDK, CDR2 SYGVNS. The CDR3 consists of 16 residues. DNA for the CDR3: TGTGCCAGCAGGGGCGGGCTAGGACAGGGACCCTACGAGCAGTACTTC. Its translation is CASRGGLGQGPYEQYF.

V is TRBV6-5 and J is TRBJ1-1; TRBD1 agrees at 7 bases. The germline gives CDR1 MNHEY, CDR2 SVGAGI. V gave up 0 bases and J gave up 7 bases; unmatched junction bases: 5. CDR3 length: 14 amino acids. CDR3 nucleotide sequence: TGTGCCAGCAGTTACTCGAAGGGGGCGAATGAAGCTTTCTTT. Its protein product is CASSYSKGANEAFF.

The J gene is TRBJ2-3, the V gene TRBV5-4; 13 nucleotides match TRBD2. J lost 3 bases, V lost 9 bases, and 4 bases had no gene match. The germline CDR1 and CDR2 sequences are SGHNT and YYREEE (reference sequence). This CDR3 region has 14 residues. The CDR3, as DNA: TGTGCCACCCGGACTAGCGGGAGTACAGATACGCAGTATTTT. Its protein product is CATRTSGSTDTQYF.